This TCR beta chain was documented in a study of shared clonotypes between healthy human individuals. With 6 bases clipped from V and 8 bases from J, the junction kept 5 bases outside the gene matches. Germline V gene sequence: CDR1 MNHEY, CDR2 SVGAGI. There are 13 residues in the CDR3. Repertoires were generated with immunoSEQ multiplex PCR, while TCRdb's copy carries only in-frame clones and drops some. The profile covers some 500,000 clones, with about 96% appearing a single time and about 0.067% taken by the ten largest. This TCR was sampled from a woman aged 25-40 years in good health. Sequenced sample: naive CD4+ T cells sorted from blood. Subset noted: CD45RA+ positively selected. The V and J genes are TRBV6-5 and TRBJ2-1; 9 nucleotides match TRBD1. CDR3 bases: TGTGCCAGCAGATGGGACAGGGACGATGAGCAGTTCTTC. Amino acids: CASRWDRDDEQFF.